The next 27 T cell receptor beta chains were all read from a single sample in a study of human T cells and chemical hapten exposure. Time point described: patch test 1, 2 weeks after DPC sensitization. Treatment noted: therapeutic diphenylcyclopropenone sensitization with weekly scalp DPC. TCRdb recomputed calls from the RACE reads with MiXCR, one row per CDR3 protein. There are about 99,000 distinct CDR3 sequences in the sample; about an eighth occur only once, and approximately 2% lies in the top ten. The material sequenced was whole blood, taken in connection with sensitization to the hapten diphenylcyclopropenone (DPC). These receptor sequences come from a woman in her 40s with alopecia areata. Some clones in this sample may be carry-over from other donors' samples.

This clonotype was seen a handful of times. The CDR3 DNA is TGTGCCAGCAGCCCAGACGGTGGAGCCTACAATGAGCAGTTCTTC. Its protein product is CASSPDGGAYNEQFF. The rearrangement joins TRBV7-6 to TRBJ2-1; no definite D call. V gave up 5 bases and J gave up 2 bases, with 13 bases separating them. Germline V lookup: CDR1 SGHVS, CDR2 FNYEAQ. This CDR3 region has 15 residues.

V and J are TRBV4-1 and TRBJ2-1; D gene ambiguous. V gave up 3 bases and J gave up 0 bases, with 12 bases separating them. Germline V lookup: CDR1 MGHRA, CDR2 YSYEKL. The CDR3 is made up of 16 amino acids. CDR3 protein: CASSQRGGSSYNEQFF. CDR3 DNA sequence: TGCGCCAGCAGCCAGAGAGGCGGAAGCTCCTACAATGAGCAGTTCTTC.

This clonotype was picked up many times. The chain couples TRBV7-2 to TRBJ1-2; 7 positions agree with TRBD1. The CDR3 has 14 amino acids. V shed 0 bases and J 4 bases; nucleotides not matched to a gene: 2. The germline V gene encodes CDR1 SGHTA and CDR2 FQGNSA. CDR3 DNA sequence: TGTGCCAGCAGCTTAGCAAGACAGGGCTATGGCTACACCTTC. Encoded protein: CASSLARQGYGYTF.

The table lists this clonotype with a few counts. J is TRBJ2-5 and V is TRBV3-1; TRBD2 might be the D (6 bases). V was cut by 0 bases and J by 4 bases, with 9 bases left in between. The CDR3 contains 14 residues. Germline V gene lookup returns CDR1 LGHDT and CDR2 YNNKEL (reference sequence). The CDR3: CASSQEPGVETQYF. Here the CDR3 DNA reads TGTGCCAGCAGCCAAGAGCCGGGAGTAGAGACCCAGTACTTC.

The sample holds a few counts of this clonotype. At one boundary the junction diverges from the germline segment, which might be a read error. This CDR3 reads CASRLAGANTVELFF. The CDR3 region has the DNA TGTGCCAGCAGGCTAGCGGGAGCAAACACCGTGGAGCTGTTTTTT. This rearrangement joins TRBV28 to TRBJ2-2; 10 nucleotides match TRBD2. Germline lookup yields CDR1 MDHEN and CDR2 SYDVKM. This CDR3 spans 15 amino acids. The full variable domain, with the rest looked up from reference TRBV28 and TRBJ2-2, is DVKVTQSSRYLVKRTGEKVFLECVQDMDHENMFWYRQDPGLGLRLIYFSYDVKMKEKGDIPEGYSVSREKKERFSLILESASTNQTSMYLCASRLAGANTVELFFGEGSRLTVL.

V usage is TRBV20-1 and J usage is TRBJ1-1; tentatively, D is TRBD1 (6 bases). Looked up from germline, CDR1 is DFQATT and CDR2 is SNEGSKA (reference sequence). The CDR3 has 13 amino acids. The CDR3, as DNA: TGCAGGCCCGGGGGCGTCGAGAACACTGAAGCTTTCTTT. Translating it yields CRPGGVENTEAFF.

This clonotype was seen more than once but under ten times. The chain has TRBV11-1 and TRBJ1-2; 7 bases agree with TRBD1. Trimming cost V 5 bases and J 6 bases; bases outside gene matches: 3. Germline V gene data show CDR1 as SGHAT and CDR2 as FQDESV (reference sequence). The CDR3 length is 12 residues. DNA for the CDR3: TGTGCCAGCAGCCTAGACAGGGATGGCTACACCTTC. It yields the protein CASSLDRDGYTF.

The table lists this clonotype with many counts. V usage is TRBV6-2 or TRBV6-3 and J usage is TRBJ2-2; 8 nucleotides line up with TRBD2. V lost 6 bases to trimming and J lost 6 bases; unmatched junction nucleotides: 12. Germline loops: CDR1 MNHEY, CDR2 SVGEGT. This CDR3 is 16 amino acids long. This CDR3 is CASSADPSGLSGELFF. In nucleotides, the CDR3 is TGTGCCAGCAGCGCCGACCCTAGCGGGCTCTCCGGGGAGCTGTTTTTT.

There are a few counts of this clonotype. The chain recombines TRBV28 with TRBJ1-3; D uncertain. This CDR3 has 12 residues. CDR1 is MDHEN and CDR2 is SYDVKM in the germline V gene. V gave up 8 bases and J gave up 3 bases, with 8 bases separating them. This CDR3 is CASVGLGNTIYF. The CDR3 DNA follows: TGTGCCAGCGTTGGACTTGGAAACACCATATATTTT.

The J gene is TRBJ2-2, the V gene TRBV4-3; TRBD2 agrees at 9 bases. The CDR3 has 16 amino acids. V shed 1 base and J 3 bases; nucleotides not matched to a gene: 3. Germline assignment: CDR1 LGHNA and CDR2 YSLEER. CDR3: CASSQGLAGYTGELFF. In nucleotides, the CDR3 is TGCGCCAGCAGCCAAGGGCTAGCGGGGTACACCGGGGAGCTGTTTTTT.

This clonotype was found a few times. V usage is TRBV5-1 and J usage is TRBJ2-3; D is unresolved. There are 14 residues in the CDR3. V was shortened by 4 bases and J by 0 bases, with 9 bases between the two germline ends. Germline lookup yields CDR1 SGHRS and CDR2 YFSETQ. The CDR3 DNA reads TGCGCCAGCAGCAGGGTCGGAAGCACAGATACGCAGTATTTT. This sequence encodes CASSRVGSTDTQYF.

There are many counts of this clonotype. This sequence joins TRBV5-4 and TRBJ2-7; maybe TRBD2 (6 bases). V shed 3 bases and J shed 7 bases, with 17 bases lying between them. Germline lookup yields CDR1 SGHNT and CDR2 YYREEE (reference sequence). The CDR3 is made up of 14 amino acids. As DNA, the CDR3 is TGTGCCAGCAGCTACCCAGCGGGCTTGGGGGAGCAGTACTTC. Its protein is CASSYPAGLGEQYF.

The chain is built from TRBV14 and TRBJ2-5; D remains unclear. Trimming removed 1 base at V and 7 bases at J, with 4 bases between. Germline CDR1 is SGHDN and CDR2 is FVKESK. The CDR3 is made up of 11 amino acids. The CDR3 sequence is CASSQAGTQYF. The CDR3 bases are TGTGCCAGCAGCCAAGCAGGGACCCAGTACTTC.

This clonotype was observed at least ten times. The V gene is TRBV20-1, the J gene TRBJ2-1, with D possibly TRBD2 on 6 matching bases. The V gene's germline CDR1 is DFQATT and CDR2 SNEGSKA (reference sequence). Trimming took off 5 bases at V and 4 bases at J, with 15 bases between the two ends. The CDR3 is made up of 14 amino acids. CDR3 loop: CSASSPAGYNEQFF. Written as DNA, the CDR3 is TGCAGTGCTTCCTCACCTGCGGGGTACAATGAGCAGTTCTTC.

The table lists this clonotype with a few counts. The chain uses TRBV5-6 and TRBJ2-7; the D is unclear. The V end was cut by 0 bases, the J end by 4 bases, with 11 bases between. The CDR3 has 14 residues. Germline V lookup: CDR1 SGHDT, CDR2 YYEEEE. The CDR3 DNA follows: TGTGCCAGCAGCTTGGTCTCGTCGGAGTACGAGCAGTACTTC. It yields the protein CASSLVSSEYEQYF.

This clonotype showed up many times. The chain carries TRBV7-2 and TRBJ2-4; TRBD1 is a possible D gene (5 bases). The V gene's germline CDR1 is SGHTA and CDR2 FQGNSA. CDR3 length: 15 amino acids. V lost 3 bases and J 5 bases, leaving 14 bases between the germline ends. As DNA, the CDR3 is TGTGCCAGCAGCTTTCTGGCAGGGTGGCAAAACATTCAGTACTTC. Translation: CASSFLAGWQNIQYF.

The table lists this clonotype with a few counts. The J gene is TRBJ2-1, the V gene TRBV28, with 7 bases that match TRBD1. The V segment lost 4 bases and the J segment 5 bases; nucleotides outside the gene matches: 8. The CDR3 runs to 15 residues. Germline CDR1 reads MDHEN; CDR2 reads SYDVKM. Here the CDR3 reads CASSSGQAAHNEQFF. CDR3 coding DNA: TGTGCCAGCAGTTCCGGACAGGCCGCACACAATGAGCAGTTCTTC.

This chain connects TRBV6-5 to TRBJ2-5; D is possibly TRBD1 (5 bases). V was cut by 2 bases and J by 5 bases, with 12 bases left in between. The CDR3 loop spans 14 amino acids. Germline V gene sequence: CDR1 MNHEY, CDR2 SVGAGI. The CDR3 protein is CASSYAGLGETQYF. The CDR3 region has the DNA TGTGCCAGCAGTTACGCAGGGCTGGGGGAGACCCAGTACTTC.

This rearrangement joins TRBV4-3 to TRBJ2-3; either TRBD1 or TRBD2 may supply D (5 bases each). In germline, CDR1 is LGHNA, CDR2 YSLEER. The CDR3 is made up of 16 amino acids. Trimming shortened V by 1 base and J by 2 bases, and 13 bases separated the two germline ends. CDR3 residues: CASSQGSGTATDTQYF. DNA for the CDR3: TGCGCCAGCAGCCAAGGCTCCGGGACCGCCACAGATACGCAGTATTTT.

The chain carries TRBV29-1 and TRBJ2-1, with D hard to call. Per germline, CDR1 SQVTM and CDR2 ANQGSEA. This CDR3 has 11 amino acids. The ends were cut back, 8 bases at V and 9 bases at J, with 14 bases in the middle. CDR3 coding DNA: TGCAGCCCCGTATGGGGAAGTGAGCAGTTCTTC. Residues: CSPVWGSEQFF.

This clonotype was detected a few times. The chain combines TRBV27 with TRBJ1-4; possibly TRBD1 for D (6 bases). The CDR3 sequence is 13 residues long. Germline V CDR1 and CDR2: MNHEY, SMNVEV (reference sequence). Trimming cost V 6 bases and J 8 bases, with 13 bases left between them. For the CDR3, the DNA is TGTGCCAGCAGGTTTCAGGGGAGCGAAAAACTGTTTTTT. Translated: CASRFQGSEKLFF. Together with reference TRBV27 and TRBJ1-4, the CDR3 gives the full variable domain: EAQVTQNPRYLITVTGKKLTVTCSQNMNHEYMSWYRQDPGLGLRQIYYSMNVEVTDKGDVPEGYKVSRKEKRNFPLILESPSPNQTSLYFCASRFQGSEKLFFGSGTQLSVL.

This clonotype was counted only a few times. J is TRBJ1-1 and V is TRBV9, with D unresolved. This CDR3 comprises 12 residues. Germline CDR1 SGDLS, CDR2 YYNGEE. The germline V and J ends were trimmed by 3 bases and 4 bases, with 7 bases remaining between them. CDR3 sequence reads: CASSGASTEAFF. CDR3 coding DNA: TGTGCCAGCAGCGGGGCTAGCACTGAAGCTTTCTTT.

J is TRBJ1-5 and V is TRBV7-9; possible D gene TRBD1, 5 bases. The CDR3 totals 15 residues. Germline lookup yields CDR1 SEHNR and CDR2 FQNEAQ (reference sequence). The germline V and J ends were trimmed by 5 bases and 1 base, with 12 bases remaining between them. DNA of the CDR3: TGTGCCAGCAGCCCAACAGGATCAAGCAATCAGCCCCAGCATTTT. Translating gives CASSPTGSSNQPQHF. The complete variable domain, with remaining parts taken from reference TRBV7-9 and TRBJ1-5, reads DTGVSQNPRHKITKRGQNVTFRCDPISEHNRLYWYRQTLGQGPEFLTYFQNEAQLEKSRLLSDRFSAERPKGSFSTLEIQRTEQGDSAMYLCASSPTGSSNQPQHFGDGTRLSIL.

The sample holds many counts of this clonotype. The rearrangement joins TRBV7-2 to TRBJ2-1, with unresolved D. From germline, CDR1 is SGHTA and CDR2 FQGNSA. The CDR3 consists of 12 residues. Trimming took off 5 bases at V and 10 bases at J, with 12 bases between the two ends. The CDR3, as DNA: TGTGCCAGCAGCCCAGCCTCGATGGAGCAGTTCTTC. Residues: CASSPASMEQFF.

This clonotype was seen repeatedly, ten times or more. The genes are TRBV29-1 and TRBJ2-2; maybe TRBD1 (6 bases). The ends were cut back, 5 bases at V and 3 bases at J, with 10 bases in the middle. This CDR3 has 13 residues. The V gene's germline CDR1 is SQVTM and CDR2 ANQGSEA. CDR3 DNA sequence: TGCAGCGTTTCCTCAGGGGACACCGGGGAGCTGTTTTTT. It translates to CSVSSGDTGELFF.

The chain carries TRBV7-9 and TRBJ2-1; D is possibly TRBD1 or TRBD2 (5 bases each). This CDR3 region has 12 residues. Trimming shortened V by 6 bases and J by 9 bases, and 12 bases separated the two germline ends. Looked up from germline, CDR1 is SEHNR and CDR2 is FQNEAQ (reference sequence). The CDR3 is CASSRGDGEQFF. CDR3 sequence (DNA): TGTGCCAGCAGTAGAGGGGATGGTGAGCAGTTCTTC.

This clonotype was observed at least ten times. CDR3 DNA sequence: TGCAGCGTTTGGGGATCTAGCACAGATACGCAGTATTTT. Translation gives CSVWGSSTDTQYF. The V and J genes are TRBV29-1 and TRBJ2-3; D uncertain. Per germline, CDR1 SQVTM and CDR2 ANQGSEA. Trimming took off 5 bases at V and 0 bases at J, with 9 bases between the two ends. The CDR3 extends over 13 amino acids.